The clone carrying this T cell receptor beta chain was seen a few times. Every individual TCR cDNA molecule carried its own unique molecular identifier, which allowed correction of PCR and sequencing errors. TCRdb processed the 5' RACE reads anew with MiXCR; each CDR3 protein has one entry. The sample has 9,000 to 10,000 distinct CDR3 sequences; about 25% are singletons. The CDR3 contains 13 residues. V lost 0 bases to trimming and J lost 2 bases, with 5 bases between them. Per germline, CDR1 KGHSH and CDR2 LQKENI. The data stem from a study of spatial heterogeneity in lung cancer. The time point was: blood at routine non-recurrence follow-up after resection.

V is TRBV18 and J is TRBJ2-7; D not resolved. The sequencing here drew on PBMCs, taken at follow-up. This sequence originates from a female donor with early-stage non-small cell lung cancer. This chain's CDR3 is CASSPPGTYEQYF. For the CDR3, the DNA is TGTGCCAGCTCACCACCTGGGACCTACGAGCAGTACTTC.